These 27 T cell receptor beta chains were sequenced from one sample in a study of T cell repertoires in cytomegalovirus infection. Via MiXCR, TCRdb re-called the reads, giving one row per CDR3 protein. The repertoire has hundreds of thousands of distinct CDR3 sequences, roughly a third of them found once; the top ten carry 13%. What these receptors recognize is not known. The sample consisted of cultured CD8+ T cells from PBMCs, taken from culture after CMV antigen stimulation. All receptors derive from a human donor in good health (CMV status not recorded). Some clones in this sample may be carry-over from other donors' samples.

The rearrangement uses TRBV7-6 and TRBJ1-1; 7 bases fit TRBD1. The junction had 9 bases not matched to a gene; V was cut back by 6 bases and J by 5 bases. This CDR3 spans 14 amino acids. In germline, CDR1 is SGHVS, CDR2 FNYEAQ. CDR3 amino acids: CASSSGGAPTEAFF. Written as DNA, the CDR3 is TGTGCCAGCAGTTCAGGGGGGGCCCCAACTGAAGCTTTCTTT.

In its sample, this clonotype was seen a few times. This chain's CDR3 is CASSTDSSGNEQYF. The CDR3 nucleotides read TGTGCCAGCAGCACGGACAGTTCGGGAAACGAGCAGTACTTC. This chain uses TRBV7-9 with TRBJ2-7; perhaps TRBD1 as D (6 bases). V shed 5 bases and J shed 5 bases, with 16 bases lying between them. The length of the CDR3 is 14 residues. Germline CDR1 and CDR2: SEHNR and FQNEAQ (reference sequence).

The chain links TRBV7-9 to TRBJ2-5; D is unresolved. Trimming left V 6 bases short and J 1 base short, with 24 bases between. CDR3 length: 18 residues. CDR1 SEHNR and CDR2 FQNEAQ come from the germline V gene (reference sequence). CDR3 DNA sequence: TGTGCCAGCAGGCTCGCCCCAGGAGACACCCCACTCCAAGAGACCCAGTACTTC. Translation: CASRLAPGDTPLQETQYF.

The genes are TRBV5-6 and TRBJ2-7; TRBD1 agrees at 7 bases. The CDR3 is made up of 16 amino acids. Trimming removed 4 bases from V and 4 bases from J; junction bases left unmatched: 14. Germline V gene sequence: CDR1 SGHDT, CDR2 YYEEEE. The CDR3 region is CASSMRRQGTGYEQYV. The CDR3 DNA reads as TGTGCCAGCAGCATGAGACGACAGGGTACGGGGTACGAGCAGTACGTC.

The gene calls are TRBV5-4 and TRBJ1-1, with D possibly matching TRBD1 (5 bases). V was trimmed by 9 bases and J by 6 bases, leaving 12 bases between them. Germline values: CDR1 SGHNT, CDR2 YYREEE (reference sequence). The CDR3 extends over 11 amino acids. CDR3 residues: CATTGPPEAFF. DNA of the CDR3: TGTGCCACTACAGGCCCCCCTGAAGCTTTCTTT.

The chain has TRBV13 and TRBJ1-1; TRBD1 is a possible D gene (6 bases). CDR3 length equals 14 residues. Trimming left V 7 bases short and J 0 bases short, with 12 bases between. CDR1 and CDR2 (germline): PRHDT, FYEKMQ (reference sequence). The CDR3 DNA follows: TGTGCCAGCAACCAAGACAGGATGAACACTGAAGCTTTCTTT. Protein sequence: CASNQDRMNTEAFF.

The chain has TRBV27 and TRBJ1-2; 8 positions agree with TRBD1. This CDR3 is 12 amino acids long. Trimming cost V 7 bases and J 8 bases; bases outside gene matches: 6. CDR1 MNHEY and CDR2 SMNVEV come from the germline V gene (reference sequence). CDR3 loop: CASIDRGGGYTF. CDR3 nucleotides: TGTGCCAGCATCGACAGGGGAGGAGGCTACACCTTC.

The J gene is TRBJ1-2, the V gene TRBV6-5; the match to TRBD1 covers 8 bases. Per the germline V gene, CDR1 is MNHEY and CDR2 is SVGAGI. V was pared by 0 bases and J by 2 bases, with 11 bases of the junction left unmatched. The CDR3 is made up of 18 amino acids. The CDR3 reads CASSYSTRDRIRNYGYTF. DNA of the CDR3: TGTGCCAGCAGTTACTCAACCCGGGACAGGATTAGGAACTATGGCTACACCTTC.

About this clonotype: The junction differs from germline at one of its ends, possibly a read error. The chain has TRBV6-6 and TRBJ1-3; 7 bases align to TRBD1. The length of the CDR3 is 14 residues. Per germline, CDR1 MNHNY and CDR2 SVGAGI (reference sequence). CDR3 in amino acids: CASGTVFSRNTIYF. The CDR3 nucleotides read TGTGCCAGCGGGACAGTCTTCTCTAGAAACACCATATATTTT.

The chain is built from TRBV27 and TRBJ1-5; D is unclear. The CDR3 extends over 13 amino acids. V lost 2 bases and J 4 bases, leaving 6 bases between the germline ends. Germline V gene sequence: CDR1 MNHEY, CDR2 SMNVEV (reference sequence). The CDR3 nucleotides read TGTGCCAGCAGTTTACACGAAAATCAGCCCCAGCATTTT. Translation gives CASSLHENQPQHF.

This clonotype was counted at least ten times. The chain is built from TRBV12-3 or TRBV12-4 and TRBJ2-7, with D tentatively TRBD2 (6 bases). The CDR3 spans 15 residues. V was trimmed by 5 bases and J by 1 base, leaving 15 bases between them. DNA for the CDR3: TGTGCCAGCAGTCTTCGGCGGGAAGAGTCCTACGAGCAGTACTTC. Its translation is CASSLRREESYEQYF.

This CDR3 is CATSDPGRDSNPTDTQYF. The CDR3 DNA reads TGTGCCACCAGTGACCCAGGGCGGGACAGTAATCCCACAGATACGCAGTATTTT. The V call is TRBV24-1, the J call TRBJ2-3; possibly TRBD1 for D (7 bases). V lost 4 bases and J lost 2, with 21 bases in between. Germline V gives CDR1 KGHDR, CDR2 SFDVKD. The length of the CDR3 is 18 residues.

The chain uses TRBV27 and TRBJ2-3; D gene uncertain. The V gene lost 2 bases and the J gene lost 3 bases, with 12 bases spanning the gap. CDR1 is MNHEY and CDR2 is SMNVEV in the germline V gene (reference sequence). The CDR3 contains 15 residues. CDR3 nucleotides: TGTGCCAGCAGTTTAAGGCGGCGCGGAACAGATACGCAGTATTTT. This encodes CASSLRRRGTDTQYF.

In its sample, this clonotype was seen many times. This chain joins TRBV7-8 and TRBJ2-3; no firm D call. The V gene's germline CDR1 is SGHVS and CDR2 FQNEAQ. This CDR3 is 15 amino acids long. V lost 4 bases to trimming and J lost 0 bases, with 11 bases between them. Here the CDR3 reads CASSSPIPSTDTQYF. CDR3 coding DNA: TGTGCCAGCAGCTCCCCGATCCCTAGCACAGATACGCAGTATTTT.

In this sample, this clonotype turned up a few times. V is TRBV12-3 or TRBV12-4 and J is TRBJ2-3; 10 bases agree with TRBD2. This CDR3 has 15 residues. Trimming took 9 bases from V and 5 from J; bases not matched to a gene: 11. In DNA, the CDR3 is TGTGCCAGTGGTCGGGCTAGCGGGGGCTTAGATACGCAGTATTTT. Amino acid sequence: CASGRASGGLDTQYF.

This clonotype has only one observation. V usage is TRBV7-6 and J usage is TRBJ1-5; D perhaps matches TRBD1 (5 bases). With 1 base removed from V and 8 bases from J, the gap between germline ends came to 12 bases. Germline V lookup: CDR1 SGHVS, CDR2 FNYEAQ. CDR3 length: 14 residues. Here the CDR3 reads CASSLDQGDKPQHF. Written as DNA, the CDR3 is TGTGCCAGCAGCTTAGACCAGGGTGATAAGCCCCAGCATTTT.

This chain uses TRBV19 with TRBJ2-2; D gene ambiguous. CDR1 is LNHDA and CDR2 is SQIVND in the germline V gene (reference sequence). V lost 6 bases, J lost 5 bases, and 10 bases lay in between. The CDR3 is 13 amino acids. The CDR3 loop is CASRKTPTGELFF. CDR3 nucleotides: TGTGCCAGTAGGAAGACACCTACCGGGGAGCTGTTTTTT.

The table lists this clonotype with a count of one. The rearrangement links TRBV12-3 or TRBV12-4 to TRBJ2-1; either TRBD1 or TRBD2 may fit D (5 bases each). V was pared by 5 bases and J by 7 bases, with 12 bases between. The CDR3 has 13 residues. The CDR3 spells CASSPAEGNEQFF. CDR3 sequence (DNA): TGTGCCAGCAGTCCCGCCGAGGGGAATGAGCAGTTCTTC.

A note on this clonotype: An end of the junction differs from the germline gene, which may be a read error. The V call is TRBV5-3, the J call TRBJ2-3; D gene uncertain. TRBV5-3 qualifies as an ORF whose function is uncertain. This CDR3 has 12 residues. In nucleotides, the CDR3 is TGTGCCAGCAGCTTGGCACACGATACGCAGTATTTT. This sequence encodes CASSLAHDTQYF.

This clonotype was counted at least ten times. The chain is built from TRBV7-8 and TRBJ2-1; possibly TRBD1 for D (5 bases). This CDR3 comprises 15 residues. V lost 4 bases and J 0 bases, leaving 10 bases between the germline ends. In germline, CDR1 is SGHVS, CDR2 FQNEAQ. This CDR3 reads CASSSRQTSYNEQFF. DNA for the CDR3: TGTGCCAGCAGCTCTCGACAGACCTCCTACAATGAGCAGTTCTTC.

V is TRBV20-1 and J is TRBJ1-1; D not resolved. V shed 5 bases and J shed 0 bases, with 13 bases lying between them. Looked up from germline, CDR1 is DFQATT and CDR2 is SNEGSKA (reference sequence). This CDR3 has 14 residues. The CDR3 here is CSALWLLMNTEAFF. CDR3 coding DNA: TGCAGTGCTCTGTGGCTCCTTATGAACACTGAAGCTTTCTTT.

The V call is TRBV4-1, the J call TRBJ1-5; 9 nucleotides agree with TRBD1. The length of the CDR3 is 16 residues. Trimming took 3 bases from V and 6 from J; bases not matched to a gene: 9. Germline assignment: CDR1 MGHRA and CDR2 YSYEKL. CDR3 residues: CASSHNTGTGSQPQHF. The CDR3 DNA follows: TGCGCCAGCAGCCATAACACCGGGACAGGGAGTCAGCCCCAGCATTTT.

This clonotype showed up just once. The chain couples TRBV19 to TRBJ2-1; TRBD1 agrees at 8 bases. The junction had 6 bases not matched to a gene; V was cut back by 2 bases and J by 6 bases. Germline values: CDR1 LNHDA, CDR2 SQIVND (reference sequence). This CDR3 is 15 amino acids long. CDR3 amino acids: CASSIRTGLPNEQFF. DNA for the CDR3: TGTGCCAGTAGTATACGGACAGGGCTCCCCAATGAGCAGTTCTTC. Drawing the rest from reference TRBV19 and TRBJ2-1, the complete variable domain is DGGITQSPKYLFRKEGQNVTLSCEQNLNHDAMYWYRQDPGQGLRLIYYSQIVNDFQKGDIAEGYSVSREKKESFPLTVTSAQKNPTAFYLCASSIRTGLPNEQFFGPGTRLTVL.

The genes are TRBV10-3 and TRBJ1-1; 8 bases align to TRBD1. This CDR3 comprises 17 residues. Germline V gene sequence: CDR1 ENHRY, CDR2 SYGVKD. After removal of 6 bases from V and 0 bases from J, the junction contained 12 bases not matched to a gene. The DNA for the CDR3 is TGTGCCATCAGACCGGACAGGGCTAGGAAGATGAACACTGAAGCTTTCTTT. This gives the protein CAIRPDRARKMNTEAFF.

Comments on this clonotype: Compared with germline, one end of the junction differs, possibly owing to a read error. The J gene is TRBJ2-5, the V gene TRBV7-9; the match to TRBD2 covers 7 bases. Germline CDR1 reads SEHNR; CDR2 reads FQNEAQ (reference sequence). The CDR3 contains 14 residues. CDR3 coding DNA: TGTGCCAGCAGCCCGGCCGGCGGGGGAGAGACCCAGAACTTC. The encoded protein is CASSPAGGGETQNF.

The V gene is TRBV6-6, the J gene TRBJ1-4, with 7 positions matching TRBD1. Trimming removed 5 bases from V and 8 bases from J; junction bases left unmatched: 11. Germline CDR1 is MNHNY and CDR2 is SVGAGI (reference sequence). The CDR3 is 15 amino acids. The CDR3 reads CASSHTGADEEKLFF. CDR3 in DNA: TGTGCCAGCAGTCATACAGGGGCAGACGAGGAAAAACTGTTTTTT.

This clonotype was recorded many times. The genes are TRBV6-2 or TRBV6-3 and TRBJ1-3; D gene uncertain. Germline V gives CDR1 MNHEY, CDR2 SVGEGT. CDR3 length: 13 amino acids. V gave up 7 bases and J gave up 9 bases, with 16 bases separating them. The CDR3 reads CASKDGPRGTIYF. The CDR3 DNA sequence: TGTGCCAGCAAGGACGGACCCCGCGGCACCATATATTTT.